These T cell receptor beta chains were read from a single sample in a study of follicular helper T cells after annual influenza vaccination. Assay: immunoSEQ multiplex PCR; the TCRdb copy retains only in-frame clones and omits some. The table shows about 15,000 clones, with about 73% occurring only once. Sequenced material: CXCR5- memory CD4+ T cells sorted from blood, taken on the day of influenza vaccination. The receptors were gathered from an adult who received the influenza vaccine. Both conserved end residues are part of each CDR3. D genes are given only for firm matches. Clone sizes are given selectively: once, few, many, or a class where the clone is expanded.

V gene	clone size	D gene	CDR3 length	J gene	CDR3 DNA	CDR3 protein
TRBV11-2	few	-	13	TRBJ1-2	TGTGCCAGCAGCCTTCCTAGGGGGGATGGCTACACCTTC	CASSLPRGDGYTF
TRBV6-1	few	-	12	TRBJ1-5	TGTGCCAGCAGTGAAGCGGGTCAGCCCCAGCATTTT	CASSEAGQPQHF
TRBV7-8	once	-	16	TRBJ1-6	TGTGCCAGCAGCGTTAGCGTCCGGCAGGTCTATACACCCCTCCACTTT	CASSVSVRQVYTPLHF
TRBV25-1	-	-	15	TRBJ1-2	TGTGCCAGCAGTGAAGGGGGGGCCGGGAACTATGGCTACACCTTC	CASSEGGAGNYGYTF
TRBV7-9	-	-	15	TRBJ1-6	TGTGCCAGCAGCTTAACGACAGGAATAAGATCACCCCTCCACTTT	CASSLTTGIRSPLHF
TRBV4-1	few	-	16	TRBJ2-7	TGCGCCAGCAGCCAAGATACGGACAGCAATTCCTACGAGCAGTACTTC	CASSQDTDSNSYEQYF
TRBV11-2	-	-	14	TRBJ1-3	TGTGCCAGCACCTCCGCGGGGGCTGGAAACACCATATATTTT	CASTSAGAGNTIYF
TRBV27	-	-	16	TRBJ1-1	TGTGCCAGCAGTTTACTACCGGGCCGAATGAACACTGAAGCTTTCTTT	CASSLLPGRMNTEAFF
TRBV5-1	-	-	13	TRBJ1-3	TGCGCCAGCACTCGAGGGGCTGGAAACACCATATATTTT	CASTRGAGNTIYF
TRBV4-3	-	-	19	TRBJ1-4	TGCGCCAGCAGCCAAGAACCGATTCTAGCGGGGGCAACTAATGAAAAACTGTTTTTT	CASSQEPILAGATNEKLFF
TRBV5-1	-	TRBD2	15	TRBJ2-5	TGCGCCAGCAGCTTCGAACTAGCGGGGGGTCCTGCCCAGTACTTC	CASSFELAGGPAQYF
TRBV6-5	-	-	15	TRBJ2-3	TGTGCCAGCAGCCGGGAAGGGAAGGGCACAGATACGCAGTATTTT	CASSREGKGTDTQYF
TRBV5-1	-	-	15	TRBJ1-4	TGCGCCAGCAGCCCGCGGGGTTTGGGCAGGGAAAAACTGTTTTTT	CASSPRGLGREKLFF
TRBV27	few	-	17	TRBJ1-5	TGTGCCAGCAGCCCCGGGGTGGGGCAGGTAAGCAATCAGCCCCAGCATTTT	CASSPGVGQVSNQPQHF
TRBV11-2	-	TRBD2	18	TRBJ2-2	TGTGCCAGCAGCTTTGTAAGAGCGGGGGGGCCCAGAACCGGGGAGCTGTTTTTT	CASSFVRAGGPRTGELFF
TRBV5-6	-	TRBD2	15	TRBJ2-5	TGTGCCAGCAGCCCGACTAGCGGGGGGGAAGAGACCCAGTACTTC	CASSPTSGGEETQYF
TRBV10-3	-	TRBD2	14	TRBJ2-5	TGTGCCATGGGGAGCGGGGGGGCCCGAGAGACCCAGTACTTC	CAMGSGGARETQYF
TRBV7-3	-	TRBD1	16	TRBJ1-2	TGTGCCAGCAGCTTAAGGAGTCGGGACAGGATATATGGCTACACCTTC	CASSLRSRDRIYGYTF
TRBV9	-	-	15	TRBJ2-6	TGTGCCAGCAGCGGGGGGATAGCTGGGGCCAACGTCCTGACTTTC	CASSGGIAGANVLTF
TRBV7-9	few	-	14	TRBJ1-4	TGTGCCAGCAGCTTACAGGGCGTAAATGAAAAACTGTTTTTT	CASSLQGVNEKLFF
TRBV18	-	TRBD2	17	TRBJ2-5	TGTGCCAGCTCACCACCAGGACTAGCGGGGGGGCAAGAGACCCAGTACTTC	CASSPPGLAGGQETQYF
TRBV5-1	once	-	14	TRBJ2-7	TGCGCCAGCAGCACAGGGGGGGTTTCCTACGAGCAGTACTTC	CASSTGGVSYEQYF
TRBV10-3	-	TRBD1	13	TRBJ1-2	TGTGCCACCCTCCCGGGGACAGGGCCTGGCTACACCTTC	CATLPGTGPGYTF
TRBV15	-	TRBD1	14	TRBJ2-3	TGTGCCATCCGGGACAGGGGGCATAGAGATACGCAGTATTTT	CAIRDRGHRDTQYF
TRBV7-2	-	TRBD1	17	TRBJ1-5	TGTGCCAGCAGCTTAGTAGGGACAGGGGGTCGCAATCAGCCCCAGCATTTT	CASSLVGTGGRNQPQHF
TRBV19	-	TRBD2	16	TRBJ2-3	TGTGCCAGTAGTCGACTAGCGGGGGGTGGAACAGATACGCAGTATTTT	CASSRLAGGGTDTQYF
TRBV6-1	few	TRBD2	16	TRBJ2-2	TGTGCCAGCAGTGGGGGCGGGGGAGTCAACACCGGGGAGCTGTTTTTT	CASSGGGGVNTGELFF
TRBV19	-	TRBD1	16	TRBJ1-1	TGTGCCAGTAGTATACCCCGTTCGGTCAGGGGGGGCAAGGCTTTCTTT	CASSIPRSVRGGKAFF
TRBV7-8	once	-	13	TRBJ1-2	TGTGCCAGCAGCTTGGCTCAGGGCGGAGGCTACACCTTC	CASSLAQGGGYTF
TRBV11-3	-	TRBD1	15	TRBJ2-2	TGTGCCAGCAGCCTACGACAGGGGGTCACCGGGGAGCTGTTTTTT	CASSLRQGVTGELFF
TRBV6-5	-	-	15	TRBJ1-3	TGTGCCAGCAGTTACTCGGGGGCTACTGGAAACACCATATATTTT	CASSYSGATGNTIYF
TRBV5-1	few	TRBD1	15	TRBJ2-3	TGCGCCAGCAGCCCGAGACAGGGAAGACGAGATACGCAGTATTTT	CASSPRQGRRDTQYF
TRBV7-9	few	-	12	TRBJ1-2	TGTGCCAGCAGCGACACACTCTATGGCTACACCTTC	CASSDTLYGYTF
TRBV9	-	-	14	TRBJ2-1	TGTGCCAGCAGCTTGGATCGGGGCGACAATGAGCAGTTCTTC	CASSLDRGDNEQFF
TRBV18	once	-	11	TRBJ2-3	TGTGCCAGCTCACCCTGGGATACGCAGTATTTT	CASSPWDTQYF
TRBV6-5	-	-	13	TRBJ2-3	TGTGCCAGCACGGATAGCACCACAGATACGCAGTATTTT	CASTDSTTDTQYF
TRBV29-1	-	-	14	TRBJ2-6	TGCAGCGTTGCATCTAGCTCTGGGGCCAACGTCCTGACTTTC	CSVASSSGANVLTF
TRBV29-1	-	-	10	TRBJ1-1	TGCAGCGCCGGACGCGTTGAAGCTTTCTTT	CSAGRVEAFF
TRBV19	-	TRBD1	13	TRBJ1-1	TGTGCCAGTTCTGGGAACAGGGGGCAGCAGGCTTTCTTT	CASSGNRGQQAFF
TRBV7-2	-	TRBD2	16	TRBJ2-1	TGTGCCAGCAGCTTAGCGACGGGGGGAACCTACAATGAGCAGTTCTTC	CASSLATGGTYNEQFF
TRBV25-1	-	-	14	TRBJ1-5	TGTGCCAGCAGCGCATCCCTTGACGGTCAGCCCCAGCATTTT	CASSASLDGQPQHF
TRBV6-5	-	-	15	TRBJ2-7	TGTGCCAGCAGTTACTCGGGCCTAAGGGTCTACGAGCAGTACTTC	CASSYSGLRVYEQYF
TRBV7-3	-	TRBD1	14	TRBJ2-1	TGTGCCAGCAGCATCACAGGGGGCTACAATGAGCAGTTCTTC	CASSITGGYNEQFF
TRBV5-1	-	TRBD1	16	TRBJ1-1	TGCGCCAGCAGATTGGGACAGTGGAGGGGGAACACTGAAGCTTTCTTT	CASRLGQWRGNTEAFF
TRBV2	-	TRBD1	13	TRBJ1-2	TGTGCCAGCAGTGTCGGGACAGGGGATGGCTACACCTTC	CASSVGTGDGYTF
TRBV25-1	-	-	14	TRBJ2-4	TGTGCCAGCAGTAACTCCGGAGGGATTAGCACTCAGTACTTC	CASSNSGGISTQYF